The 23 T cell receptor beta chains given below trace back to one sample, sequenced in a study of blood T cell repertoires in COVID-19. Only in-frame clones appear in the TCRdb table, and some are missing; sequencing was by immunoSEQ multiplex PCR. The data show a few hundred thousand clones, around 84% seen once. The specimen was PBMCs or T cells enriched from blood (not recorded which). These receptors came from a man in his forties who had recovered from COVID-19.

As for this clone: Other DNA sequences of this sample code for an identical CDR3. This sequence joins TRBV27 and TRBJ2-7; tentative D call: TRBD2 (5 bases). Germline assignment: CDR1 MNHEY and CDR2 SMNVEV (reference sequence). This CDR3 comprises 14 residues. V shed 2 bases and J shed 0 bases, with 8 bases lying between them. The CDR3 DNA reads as TGTGCCAGCAGTTTAGGCCGGGGCTCCTACGAGCAGTACTTC. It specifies CASSLGRGSYEQYF.

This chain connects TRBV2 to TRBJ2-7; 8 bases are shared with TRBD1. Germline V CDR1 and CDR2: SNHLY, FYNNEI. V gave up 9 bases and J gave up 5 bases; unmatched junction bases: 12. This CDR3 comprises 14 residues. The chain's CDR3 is CASLGDWGQDEQYF. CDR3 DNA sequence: TGTGCCAGTTTGGGGGACTGGGGACAGGACGAGCAGTACTTC.

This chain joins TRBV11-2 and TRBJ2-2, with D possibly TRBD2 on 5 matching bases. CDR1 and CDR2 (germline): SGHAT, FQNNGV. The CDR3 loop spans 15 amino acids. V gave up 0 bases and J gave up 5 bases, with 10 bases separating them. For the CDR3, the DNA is TGTGCCAGCAGCTTAGATTCGGGGATGACCGGGGAGCTGTTTTTT. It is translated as CASSLDSGMTGELFF. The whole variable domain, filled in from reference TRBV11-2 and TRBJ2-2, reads EAGVAQSPRYKIIEKRQSVAFWCNPISGHATLYWYQQILGQGPKLLIQFQNNGVVDDSQLPKDRFSAERLKGVDSTLKIQPAKLEDSAVYLCASSLDSGMTGELFFGEGSRLTVL.

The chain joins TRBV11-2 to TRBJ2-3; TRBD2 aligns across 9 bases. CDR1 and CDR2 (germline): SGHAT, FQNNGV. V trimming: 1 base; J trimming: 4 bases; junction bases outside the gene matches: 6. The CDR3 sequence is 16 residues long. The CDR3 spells CASSLVWREGSDTQYF. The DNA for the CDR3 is TGTGCCAGCAGCTTAGTATGGCGGGAGGGATCAGATACGCAGTATTTT.

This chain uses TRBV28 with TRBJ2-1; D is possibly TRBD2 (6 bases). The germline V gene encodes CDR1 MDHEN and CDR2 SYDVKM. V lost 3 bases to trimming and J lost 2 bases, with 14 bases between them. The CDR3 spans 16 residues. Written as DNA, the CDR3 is TGTGCCAGCAGTTTCCTCCCCGCGGGGACCTACAATGAGCAGTTCTTC. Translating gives CASSFLPAGTYNEQFF.

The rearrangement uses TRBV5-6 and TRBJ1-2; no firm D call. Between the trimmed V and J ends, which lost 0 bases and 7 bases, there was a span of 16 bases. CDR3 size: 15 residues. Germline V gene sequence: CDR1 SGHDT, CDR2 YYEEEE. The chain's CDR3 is CASSLVMAGSSGYTF. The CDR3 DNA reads TGTGCCAGCAGCTTGGTAATGGCAGGTTCTTCTGGCTACACCTTC.

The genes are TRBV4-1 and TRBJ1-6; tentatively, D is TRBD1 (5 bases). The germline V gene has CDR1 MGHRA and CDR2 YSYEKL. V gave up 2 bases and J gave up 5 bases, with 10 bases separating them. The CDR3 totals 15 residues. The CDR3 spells CASSQFTGDNSPLHF. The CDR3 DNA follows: TGCGCCAGCAGCCAATTTACGGGGGATAATTCACCCCTCCACTTT.

CDR3 sequence reads: CASSGDSSRDYGYTF. The CDR3 bases are TGTGCCAGCAGCGGGGATTCCTCTCGAGACTATGGCTACACCTTC. This chain joins TRBV2 and TRBJ1-2; D not certain. CDR3 length equals 15 residues. Germline loops: CDR1 SNHLY, CDR2 FYNNEI. V lost 6 bases and J lost 3, with 17 bases in between.

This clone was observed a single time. The CDR3 region has the DNA TGTGCCAGCAGTGTCCGTAACTCGGGCGGGGAGCTGTTTTTT. Protein sequence: CASSVRNSGGELFF. This sequence joins TRBV28 and TRBJ2-2; no definite D call. The CDR3 is made up of 14 amino acids. Trimming took 5 bases from V and 7 from J, leaving 14 bases between them. The germline gives CDR1 MDHEN, CDR2 SYDVKM.

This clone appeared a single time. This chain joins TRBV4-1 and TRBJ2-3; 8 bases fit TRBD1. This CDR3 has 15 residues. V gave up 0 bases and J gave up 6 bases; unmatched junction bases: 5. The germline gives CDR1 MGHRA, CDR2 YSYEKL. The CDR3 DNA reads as TGCGCCAGCAGCCAAGATTGGACAGGGCCTGATACGCAGTATTTT. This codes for CASSQDWTGPDTQYF.

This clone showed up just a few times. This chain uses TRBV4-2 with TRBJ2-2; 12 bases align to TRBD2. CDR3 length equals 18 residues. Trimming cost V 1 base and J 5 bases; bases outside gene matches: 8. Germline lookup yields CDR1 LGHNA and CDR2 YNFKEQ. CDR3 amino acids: CASSQGVTSGSETGELFF. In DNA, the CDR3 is TGTGCCAGCAGCCAAGGGGTGACTAGCGGGAGCGAAACCGGGGAGCTGTTTTTT.

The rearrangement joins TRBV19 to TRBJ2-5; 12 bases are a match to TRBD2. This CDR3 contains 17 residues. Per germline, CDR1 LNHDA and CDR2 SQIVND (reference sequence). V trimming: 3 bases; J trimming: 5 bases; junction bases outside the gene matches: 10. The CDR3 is CASSIRPSGRAGETQYF. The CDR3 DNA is TGTGCCAGTAGTATCCGGCCTAGCGGGAGGGCCGGGGAGACCCAGTACTTC. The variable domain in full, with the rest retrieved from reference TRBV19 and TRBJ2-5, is DGGITQSPKYLFRKEGQNVTLSCEQNLNHDAMYWYRQDPGQGLRLIYYSQIVNDFQKGDIAEGYSVSREKKESFPLTVTSAQKNPTAFYLCASSIRPSGRAGETQYFGPGTRLLVL.

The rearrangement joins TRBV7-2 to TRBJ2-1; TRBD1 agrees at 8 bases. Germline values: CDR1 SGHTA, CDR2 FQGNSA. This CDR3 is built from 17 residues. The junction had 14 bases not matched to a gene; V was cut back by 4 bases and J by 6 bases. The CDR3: CASSSSGVTGAGNEQFF. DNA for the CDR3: TGTGCCAGCAGCTCTTCTGGCGTGACAGGGGCCGGCAATGAGCAGTTCTTC.

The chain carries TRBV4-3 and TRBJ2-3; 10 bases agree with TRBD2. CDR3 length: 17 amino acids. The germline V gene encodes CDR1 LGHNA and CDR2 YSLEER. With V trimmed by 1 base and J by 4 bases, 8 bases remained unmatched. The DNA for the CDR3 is TGCGCCAGCAGCCAAGGGCCAGGACTAGCGGTTTCAGATACGCAGTATTTT. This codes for CASSQGPGLAVSDTQYF.

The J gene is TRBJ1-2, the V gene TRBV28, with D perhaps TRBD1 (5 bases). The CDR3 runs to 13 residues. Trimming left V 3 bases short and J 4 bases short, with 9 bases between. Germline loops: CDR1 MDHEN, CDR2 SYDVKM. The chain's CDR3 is CASSLRDLYGYTF. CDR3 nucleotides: TGTGCCAGCAGTTTGCGGGACCTCTATGGCTACACCTTC.

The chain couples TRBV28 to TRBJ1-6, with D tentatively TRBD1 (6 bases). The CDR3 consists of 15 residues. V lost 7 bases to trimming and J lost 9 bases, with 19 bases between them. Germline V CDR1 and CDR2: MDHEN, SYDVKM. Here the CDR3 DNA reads TGTGCCAGCATCTCACTACAGGGAGCCCCTTCACCCCTCCACTTT. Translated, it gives CASISLQGAPSPLHF.

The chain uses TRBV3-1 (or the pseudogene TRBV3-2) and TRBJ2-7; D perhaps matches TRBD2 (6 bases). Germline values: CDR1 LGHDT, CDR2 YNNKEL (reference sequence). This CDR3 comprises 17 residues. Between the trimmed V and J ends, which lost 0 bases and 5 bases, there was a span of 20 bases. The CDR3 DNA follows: TGTGCCAGCAGCCAAGATCCGAACCCAGGGAGGACCCACGAGCAGTACTTC. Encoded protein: CASSQDPNPGRTHEQYF.

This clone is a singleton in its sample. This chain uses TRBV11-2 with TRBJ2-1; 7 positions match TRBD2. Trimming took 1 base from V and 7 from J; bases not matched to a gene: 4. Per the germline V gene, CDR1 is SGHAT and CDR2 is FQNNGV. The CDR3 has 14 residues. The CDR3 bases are TGTGCCAGCAGCTTAGGAGCGGGATCTAATGAGCAGTTCTTC. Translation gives CASSLGAGSNEQFF.

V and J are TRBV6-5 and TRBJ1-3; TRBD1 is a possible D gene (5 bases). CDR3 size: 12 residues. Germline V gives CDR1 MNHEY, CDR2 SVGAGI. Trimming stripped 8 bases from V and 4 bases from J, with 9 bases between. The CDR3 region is CASGRAGNTIYF. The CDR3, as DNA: TGTGCCAGCGGCAGGGCAGGAAACACCATATATTTT.

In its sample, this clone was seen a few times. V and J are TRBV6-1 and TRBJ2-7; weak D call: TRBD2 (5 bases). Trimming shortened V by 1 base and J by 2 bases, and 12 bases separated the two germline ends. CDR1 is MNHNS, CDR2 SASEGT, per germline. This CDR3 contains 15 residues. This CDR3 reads CASSEDAGSTYEQYF. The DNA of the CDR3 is TGTGCCAGCAGTGAAGACGCGGGCAGTACCTACGAGCAGTACTTC.

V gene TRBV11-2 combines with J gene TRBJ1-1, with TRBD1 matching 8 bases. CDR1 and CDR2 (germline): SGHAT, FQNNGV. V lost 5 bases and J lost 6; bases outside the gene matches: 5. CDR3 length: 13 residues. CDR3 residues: CASSITGGAEAFF. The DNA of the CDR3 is TGTGCCAGCAGCATTACAGGGGGAGCTGAAGCTTTCTTT.

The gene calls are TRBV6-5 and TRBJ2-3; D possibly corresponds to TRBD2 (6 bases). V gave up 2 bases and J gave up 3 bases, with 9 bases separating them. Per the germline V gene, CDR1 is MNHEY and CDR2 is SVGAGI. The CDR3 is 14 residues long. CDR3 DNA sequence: TGTGCCAGCAGTTACGGGCGGGATACAGATACGCAGTATTTT. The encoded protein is CASSYGRDTDTQYF.

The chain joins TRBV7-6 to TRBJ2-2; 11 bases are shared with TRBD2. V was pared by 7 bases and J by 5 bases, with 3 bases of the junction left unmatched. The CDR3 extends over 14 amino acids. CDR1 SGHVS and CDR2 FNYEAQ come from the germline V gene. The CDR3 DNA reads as TGTGCCAGCACCGTAGCGGGAGGGACCGGGGAGCTGTTTTTT. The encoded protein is CASTVAGGTGELFF.